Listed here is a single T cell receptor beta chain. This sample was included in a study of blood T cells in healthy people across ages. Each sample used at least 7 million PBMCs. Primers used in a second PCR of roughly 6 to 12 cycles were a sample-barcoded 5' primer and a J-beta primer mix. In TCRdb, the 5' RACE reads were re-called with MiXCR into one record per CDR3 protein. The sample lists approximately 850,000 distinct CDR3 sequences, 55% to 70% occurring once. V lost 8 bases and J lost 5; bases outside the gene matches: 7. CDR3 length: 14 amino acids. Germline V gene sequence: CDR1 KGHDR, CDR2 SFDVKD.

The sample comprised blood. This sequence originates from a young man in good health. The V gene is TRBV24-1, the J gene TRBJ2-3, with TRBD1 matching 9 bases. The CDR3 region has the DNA TGTGCCACCACCCTGGGACAGGGCGAAGATACGCAGTATTTT. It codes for CATTLGQGEDTQYF.